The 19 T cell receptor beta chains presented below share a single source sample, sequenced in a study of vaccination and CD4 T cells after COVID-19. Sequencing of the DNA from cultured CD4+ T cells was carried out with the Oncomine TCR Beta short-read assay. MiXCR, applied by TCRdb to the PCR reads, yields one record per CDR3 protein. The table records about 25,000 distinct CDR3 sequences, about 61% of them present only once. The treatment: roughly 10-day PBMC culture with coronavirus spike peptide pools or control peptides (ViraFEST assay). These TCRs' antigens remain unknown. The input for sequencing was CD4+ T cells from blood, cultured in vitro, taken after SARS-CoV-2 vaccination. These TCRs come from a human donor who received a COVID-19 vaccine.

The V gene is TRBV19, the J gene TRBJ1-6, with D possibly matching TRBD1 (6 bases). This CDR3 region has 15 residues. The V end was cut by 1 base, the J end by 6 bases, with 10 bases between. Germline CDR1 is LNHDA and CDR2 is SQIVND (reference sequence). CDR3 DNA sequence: TGTGCCAGTAGTATAGGTGGGGGGCGTAATTCACCCCTCCACTTT. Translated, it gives CASSIGGGRNSPLHF.

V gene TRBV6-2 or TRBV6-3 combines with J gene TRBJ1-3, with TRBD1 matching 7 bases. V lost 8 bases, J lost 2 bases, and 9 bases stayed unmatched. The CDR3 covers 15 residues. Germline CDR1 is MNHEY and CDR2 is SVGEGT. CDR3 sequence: CASHVRGSAGNTIYF. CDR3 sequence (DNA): TGTGCCAGCCATGTCAGGGGGAGCGCTGGAAACACCATATATTTT.

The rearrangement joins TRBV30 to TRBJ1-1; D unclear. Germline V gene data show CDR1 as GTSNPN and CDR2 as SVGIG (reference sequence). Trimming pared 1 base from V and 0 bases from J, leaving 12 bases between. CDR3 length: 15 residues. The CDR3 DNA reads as TGTGCCTGGAGTGCCCCCGGTCGAGTGAACACTGAAGCTTTCTTT. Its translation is CAWSAPGRVNTEAFF.

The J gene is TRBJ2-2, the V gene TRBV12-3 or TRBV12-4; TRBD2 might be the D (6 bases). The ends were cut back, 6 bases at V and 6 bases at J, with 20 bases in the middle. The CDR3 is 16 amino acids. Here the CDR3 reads CASSFRLAASPGELFF. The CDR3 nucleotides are TGTGCCAGCAGCTTCCGATTAGCGGCGTCACCCGGGGAGCTGTTTTTT.

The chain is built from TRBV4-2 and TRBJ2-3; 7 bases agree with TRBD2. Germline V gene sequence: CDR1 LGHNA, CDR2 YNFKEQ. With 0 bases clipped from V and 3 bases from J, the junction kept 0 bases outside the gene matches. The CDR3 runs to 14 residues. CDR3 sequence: CASSQDGGTDTQYF. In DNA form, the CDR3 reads TGTGCCAGCAGCCAAGACGGGGGGACAGATACGCAGTATTTT.

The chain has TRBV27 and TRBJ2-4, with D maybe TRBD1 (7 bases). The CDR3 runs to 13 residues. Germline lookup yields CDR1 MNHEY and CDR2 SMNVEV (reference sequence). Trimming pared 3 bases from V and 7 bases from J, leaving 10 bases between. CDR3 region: CASSFAGGNIQYF. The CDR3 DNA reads TGTGCCAGCAGTTTCGCAGGGGGGAACATTCAGTACTTC.

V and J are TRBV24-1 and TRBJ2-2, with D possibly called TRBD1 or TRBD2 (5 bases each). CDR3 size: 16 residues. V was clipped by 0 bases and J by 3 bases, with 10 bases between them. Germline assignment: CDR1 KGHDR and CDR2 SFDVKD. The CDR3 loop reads CATSDLSGSYTGELFF. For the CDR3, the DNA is TGTGCCACCAGTGATTTGTCAGGGAGCTACACCGGGGAGCTGTTTTTT.

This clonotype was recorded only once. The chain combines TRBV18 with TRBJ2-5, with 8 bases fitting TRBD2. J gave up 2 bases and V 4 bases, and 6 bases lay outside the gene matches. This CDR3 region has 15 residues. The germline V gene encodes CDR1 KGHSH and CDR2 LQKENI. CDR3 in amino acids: CASSLPAGGQETQYF. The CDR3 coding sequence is TGTGCCAGCTCACTCCCGGCGGGGGGTCAAGAGACCCAGTACTTC.

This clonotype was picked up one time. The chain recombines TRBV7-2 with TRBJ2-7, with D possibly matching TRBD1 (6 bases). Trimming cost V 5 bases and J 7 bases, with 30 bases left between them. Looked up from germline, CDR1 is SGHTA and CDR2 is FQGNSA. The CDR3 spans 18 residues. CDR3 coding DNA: TGTGCCAGCAGCAGTCCTGGGACACCCGGTTTTGTTTTATCAGAGCAGTACTTC. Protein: CASSSPGTPGFVLSEQYF. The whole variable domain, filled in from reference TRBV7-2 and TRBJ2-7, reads GAGVSQSPSNKVTEKGKDVELRCDPISGHTALYWYRQSLGQGLEFLIYFQGNSAPDKSGLPSDRFSAERTGGSVSTLTIQRTQQEDSAVYLCASSSPGTPGFVLSEQYFGPGTRLTVT.

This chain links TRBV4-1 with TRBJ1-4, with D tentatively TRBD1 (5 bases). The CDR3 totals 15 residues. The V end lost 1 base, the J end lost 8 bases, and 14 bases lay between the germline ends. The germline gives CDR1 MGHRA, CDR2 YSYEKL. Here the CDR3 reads CASSQGARVGEKLFF. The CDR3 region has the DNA TGCGCCAGCAGCCAAGGGGCCAGGGTGGGGGAAAAACTGTTTTTT.

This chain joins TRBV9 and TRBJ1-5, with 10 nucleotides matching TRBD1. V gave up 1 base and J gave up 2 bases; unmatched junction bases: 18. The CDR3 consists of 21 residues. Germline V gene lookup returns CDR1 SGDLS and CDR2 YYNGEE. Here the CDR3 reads CASSVTPWDRGKERGNQPQHF. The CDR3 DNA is TGTGCCAGCAGCGTAACGCCCTGGGACAGGGGAAAGGAGAGGGGCAATCAGCCCCAGCATTTT.

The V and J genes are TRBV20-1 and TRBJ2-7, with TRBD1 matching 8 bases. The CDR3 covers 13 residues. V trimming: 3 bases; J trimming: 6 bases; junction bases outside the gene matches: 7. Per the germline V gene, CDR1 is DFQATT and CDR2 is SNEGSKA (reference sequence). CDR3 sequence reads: CSASQGARGEQYF. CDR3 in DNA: TGCAGTGCTAGCCAGGGGGCGCGTGGCGAGCAGTACTTC.

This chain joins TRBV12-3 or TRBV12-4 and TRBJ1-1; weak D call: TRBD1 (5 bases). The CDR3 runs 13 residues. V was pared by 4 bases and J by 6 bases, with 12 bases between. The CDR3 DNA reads TGTGCCAGCAGTTCCCGACAGACCTCTGAAGCTTTCTTT. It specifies CASSSRQTSEAFF.

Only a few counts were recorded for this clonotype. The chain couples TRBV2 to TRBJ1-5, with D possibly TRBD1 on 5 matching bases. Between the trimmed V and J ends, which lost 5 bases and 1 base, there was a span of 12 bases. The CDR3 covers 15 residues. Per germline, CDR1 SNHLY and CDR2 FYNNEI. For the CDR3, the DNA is TGTGCCAGCAGTCAGGGACCGCAGAGCAATCAGCCCCAGCATTTT. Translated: CASSQGPQSNQPQHF.

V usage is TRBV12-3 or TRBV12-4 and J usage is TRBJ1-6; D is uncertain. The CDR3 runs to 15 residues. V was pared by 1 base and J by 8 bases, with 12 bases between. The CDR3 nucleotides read TGTGCCAGCAGTTTAGGGCCCTGGGAGCATTCACCCCTCCACTTT. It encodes CASSLGPWEHSPLHF.

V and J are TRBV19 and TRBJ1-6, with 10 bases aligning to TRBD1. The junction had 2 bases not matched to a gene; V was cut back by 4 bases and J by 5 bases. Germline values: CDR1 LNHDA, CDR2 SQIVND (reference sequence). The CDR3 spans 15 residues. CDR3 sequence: CASSTGTGDNSPLHF. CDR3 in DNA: TGTGCCAGTAGTACAGGGACAGGGGATAATTCACCCCTCCACTTT.

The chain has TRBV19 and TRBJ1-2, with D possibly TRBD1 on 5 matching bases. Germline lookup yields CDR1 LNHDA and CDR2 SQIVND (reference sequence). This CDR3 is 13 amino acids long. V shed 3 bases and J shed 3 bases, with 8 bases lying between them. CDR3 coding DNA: TGTGCCAGTAGTATTGACAGATACTATGGCTACACCTTC. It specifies CASSIDRYYGYTF.

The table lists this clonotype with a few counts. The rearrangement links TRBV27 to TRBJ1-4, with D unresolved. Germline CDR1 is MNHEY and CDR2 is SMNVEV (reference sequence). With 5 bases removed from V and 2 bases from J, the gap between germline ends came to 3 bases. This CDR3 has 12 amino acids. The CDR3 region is CASSPTNEKLFF. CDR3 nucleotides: TGTGCCAGCAGTCCCACTAATGAAAAACTGTTTTTT.

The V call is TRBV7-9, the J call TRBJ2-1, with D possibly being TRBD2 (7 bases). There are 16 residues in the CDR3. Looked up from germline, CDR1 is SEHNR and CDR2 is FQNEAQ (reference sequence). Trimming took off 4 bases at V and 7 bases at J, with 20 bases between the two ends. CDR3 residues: CASSSAGGARWNEQFF. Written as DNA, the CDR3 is TGTGCCAGCAGCTCTGCTGGGGGGGCCAGGTGGAATGAGCAGTTCTTC.